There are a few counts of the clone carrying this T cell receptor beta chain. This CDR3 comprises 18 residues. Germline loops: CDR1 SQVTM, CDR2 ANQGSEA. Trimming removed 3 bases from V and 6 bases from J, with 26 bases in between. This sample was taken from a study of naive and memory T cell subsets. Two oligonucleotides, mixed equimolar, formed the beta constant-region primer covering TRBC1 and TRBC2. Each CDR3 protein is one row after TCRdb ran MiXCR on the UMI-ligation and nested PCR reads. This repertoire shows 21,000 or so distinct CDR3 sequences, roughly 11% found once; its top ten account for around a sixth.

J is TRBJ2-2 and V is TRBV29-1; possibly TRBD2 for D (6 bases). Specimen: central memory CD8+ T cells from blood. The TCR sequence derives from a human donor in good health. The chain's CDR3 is CSVEGIPAGSGDAGELFF. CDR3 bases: TGCAGCGTTGAGGGGATACCAGCGGGTTCTGGGGATGCCGGGGAGCTGTTTTTT.